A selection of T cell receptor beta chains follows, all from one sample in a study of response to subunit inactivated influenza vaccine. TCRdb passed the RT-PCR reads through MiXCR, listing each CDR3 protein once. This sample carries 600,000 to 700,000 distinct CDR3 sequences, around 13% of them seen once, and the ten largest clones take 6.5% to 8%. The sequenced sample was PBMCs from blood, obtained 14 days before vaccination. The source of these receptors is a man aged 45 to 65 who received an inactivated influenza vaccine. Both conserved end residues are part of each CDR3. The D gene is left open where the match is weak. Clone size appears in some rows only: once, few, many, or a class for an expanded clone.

CSARDRGSNSPLHF	TGCAGTGCTAGGGACAGGGGTTCTAATTCACCCCTCCACTTT	14	TRBD1	many	TRBV20-1	TRBJ1-6
CASSSWGQGQDAGYTF	TGCGCCAGCAGCTCATGGGGACAGGGTCAGGATGCTGGCTACACCTTC	16	TRBD1	few	TRBV5-1	TRBJ1-2
CASSKVQRRAPSNEQFF	TGTGCCAGCAGCAAAGTCCAACGGAGGGCTCCATCCAATGAGCAGTTCTTC	17	.	few	TRBV21-1	TRBJ2-1
CASSSGLAISYNEQFF	TGTGCCAGCAGCTCGGGACTAGCGATCTCCTACAATGAGCAGTTCTTC	16	TRBD2	few	TRBV11-3	TRBJ2-1
CATSDTGRGWRETQYF	TGTGCCACCAGTGATACAGGGAGGGGTTGGAGAGAGACCCAGTACTTC	16	.	.	TRBV24-1	TRBJ2-5
CSVAYLGETGELFF	TGCAGCGTGGCGTATTTGGGGGAGACCGGGGAGCTGTTTTTT	14	.	.	TRBV29-1	TRBJ2-2
CASSPASQGHWEQYF	TGTGCCAGCAGCCCTGCTTCACAGGGACACTGGGAGCAGTACTTC	15	.	.	TRBV6-1	TRBJ2-7
CASSFRTGEDTQYF	TGTGCCAGCAGCTTTCGGACAGGGGAAGATACGCAGTATTTT	14	TRBD1	.	TRBV7-9	TRBJ2-3
CASGRDHLGDTQYF	TGTGCCAGCGGTCGGGACCATCTGGGGGATACGCAGTATTTT	14	.	.	TRBV6-1	TRBJ2-3
CSASPTGTDTQYF	TGCAGTGCCTCCCCGACCGGCACAGATACGCAGTATTTT	13	.	few	TRBV20-1	TRBJ2-3
CAWSGGRANEQFF	TGTGCCTGGAGTGGAGGGAGGGCCAATGAGCAGTTCTTC	13	TRBD2	few	TRBV30	TRBJ2-1
CASSYGLWDQPQHF	TGTGCCAGCAGTTATGGGCTCTGGGATCAGCCCCAGCATTTT	14	.	.	TRBV6-2/TRBV6-3	TRBJ1-5
CASSLAPGGRSRDYTF	TGTGCCAGCAGTTTAGCCCCTGGAGGAAGATCTAGGGACTACACCTTC	16	.	.	TRBV12-3/TRBV12-4	TRBJ1-2